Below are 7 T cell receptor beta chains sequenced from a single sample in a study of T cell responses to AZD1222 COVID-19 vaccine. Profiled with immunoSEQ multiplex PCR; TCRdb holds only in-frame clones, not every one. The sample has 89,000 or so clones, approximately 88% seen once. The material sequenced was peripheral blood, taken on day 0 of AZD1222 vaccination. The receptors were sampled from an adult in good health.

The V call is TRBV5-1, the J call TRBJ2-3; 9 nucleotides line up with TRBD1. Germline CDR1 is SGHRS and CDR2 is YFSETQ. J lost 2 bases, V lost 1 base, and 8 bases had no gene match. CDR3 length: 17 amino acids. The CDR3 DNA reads TGCGCCAGCAGCTTGACTAAACAGGGGGCGCCCACAGATACGCAGTATTTT. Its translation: CASSLTKQGAPTDTQYF.

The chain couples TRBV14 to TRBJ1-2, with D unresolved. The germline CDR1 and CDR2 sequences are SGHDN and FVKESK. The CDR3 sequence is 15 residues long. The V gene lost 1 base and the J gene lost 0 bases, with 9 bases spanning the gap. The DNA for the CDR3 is TGTGCCAGCAGCCAAGGTTACTCCTCTAACTATGGCTACACCTTC. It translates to CASSQGYSSNYGYTF.

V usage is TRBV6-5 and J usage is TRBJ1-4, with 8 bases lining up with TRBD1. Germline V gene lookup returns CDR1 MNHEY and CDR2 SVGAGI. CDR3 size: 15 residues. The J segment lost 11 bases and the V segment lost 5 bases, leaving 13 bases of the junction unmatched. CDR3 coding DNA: TGTGCCAGCAGTCATATATCCGGGACAGGAGGGAAACTGTTTTTT. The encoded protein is CASSHISGTGGKLFF.

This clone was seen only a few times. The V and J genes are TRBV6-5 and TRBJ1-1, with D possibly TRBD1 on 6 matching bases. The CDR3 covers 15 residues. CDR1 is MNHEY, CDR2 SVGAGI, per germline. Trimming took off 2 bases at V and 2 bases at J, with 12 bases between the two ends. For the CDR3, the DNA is TGTGCCAGCAGTTACGGTCTACAGGGTAACACTGAAGCTTTCTTT. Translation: CASSYGLQGNTEAFF.

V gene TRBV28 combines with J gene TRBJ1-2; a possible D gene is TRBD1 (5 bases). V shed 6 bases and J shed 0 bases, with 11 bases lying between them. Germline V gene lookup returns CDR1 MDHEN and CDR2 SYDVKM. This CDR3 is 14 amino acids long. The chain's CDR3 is CASRLGTSNYGYTF. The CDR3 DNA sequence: TGTGCCAGCAGACTCGGGACCTCTAACTATGGCTACACCTTC.

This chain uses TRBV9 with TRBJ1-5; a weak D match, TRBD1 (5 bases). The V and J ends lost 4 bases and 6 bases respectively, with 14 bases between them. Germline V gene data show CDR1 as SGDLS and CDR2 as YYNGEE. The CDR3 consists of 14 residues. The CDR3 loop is CASSSGTGGQPQHF. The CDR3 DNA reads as TGTGCCAGCAGCTCCGGGACCGGCGGTCAGCCCCAGCATTTT.

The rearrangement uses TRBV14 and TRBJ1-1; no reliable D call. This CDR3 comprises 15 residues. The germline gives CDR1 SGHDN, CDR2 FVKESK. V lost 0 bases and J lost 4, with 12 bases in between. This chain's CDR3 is CASSQDKGTGTEAFF. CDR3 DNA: TGTGCCAGCAGCCAAGATAAGGGCACGGGCACTGAAGCTTTCTTT.